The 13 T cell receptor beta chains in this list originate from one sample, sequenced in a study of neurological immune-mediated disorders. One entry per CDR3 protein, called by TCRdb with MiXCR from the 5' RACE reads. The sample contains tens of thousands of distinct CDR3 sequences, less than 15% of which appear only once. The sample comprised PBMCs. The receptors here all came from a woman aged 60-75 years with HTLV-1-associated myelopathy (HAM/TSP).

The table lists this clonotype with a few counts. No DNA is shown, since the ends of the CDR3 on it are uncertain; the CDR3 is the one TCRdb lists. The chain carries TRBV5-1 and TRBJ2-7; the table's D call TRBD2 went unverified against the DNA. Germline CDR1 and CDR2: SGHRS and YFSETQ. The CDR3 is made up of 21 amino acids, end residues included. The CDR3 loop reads CASSFYICSASGTLNPYEQYF.

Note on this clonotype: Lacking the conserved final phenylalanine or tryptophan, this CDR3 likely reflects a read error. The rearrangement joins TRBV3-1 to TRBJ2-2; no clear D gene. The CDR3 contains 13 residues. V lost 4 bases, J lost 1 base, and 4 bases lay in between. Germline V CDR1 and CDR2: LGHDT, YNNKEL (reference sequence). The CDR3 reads CASSPLNTGELFV. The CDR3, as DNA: TGTGCCAGCAGCCCCTTGAACACCGGGGAGCTGTTTGTT.

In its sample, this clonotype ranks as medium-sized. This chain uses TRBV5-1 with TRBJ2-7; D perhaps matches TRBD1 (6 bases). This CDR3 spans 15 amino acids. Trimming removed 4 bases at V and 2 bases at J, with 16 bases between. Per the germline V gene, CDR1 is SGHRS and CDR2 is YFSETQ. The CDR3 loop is CASSPRNRAAYEQYF. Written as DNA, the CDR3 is TGCGCCAGCAGCCCAAGGAACAGGGCTGCCTACGAGCAGTACTTC.

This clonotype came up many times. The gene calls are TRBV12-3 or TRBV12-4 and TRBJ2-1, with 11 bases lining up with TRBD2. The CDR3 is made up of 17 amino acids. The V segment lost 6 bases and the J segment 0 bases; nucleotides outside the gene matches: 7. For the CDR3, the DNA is TGTGCCAGCAGGCCCCGACTAGCGGGAAGCTCCTACAATGAGCAGTTCTTC. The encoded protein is CASRPRLAGSSYNEQFF.

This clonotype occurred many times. CDR3 in DNA: TGTGCCAGCAGCCCAGGGGGAGCGAGCACAGATACGCAGTATTTT. Its protein product is CASSPGGASTDTQYF. V is TRBV9 and J is TRBJ2-3, with 7 positions matching TRBD1. The V and J ends lost 4 bases and 0 bases, in that order; junction bases with no gene match: 5. Germline V CDR1 and CDR2: SGDLS, YYNGEE. The CDR3 covers 15 residues.

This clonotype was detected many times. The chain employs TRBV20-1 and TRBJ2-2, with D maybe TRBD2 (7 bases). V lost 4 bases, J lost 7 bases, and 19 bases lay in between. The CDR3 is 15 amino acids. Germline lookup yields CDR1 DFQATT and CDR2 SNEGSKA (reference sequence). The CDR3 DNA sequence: TGCAGTGCTACCCTCTGGGGGGGCCAAGACGGGGAGCTGTTTTTT. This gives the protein CSATLWGGQDGELFF.

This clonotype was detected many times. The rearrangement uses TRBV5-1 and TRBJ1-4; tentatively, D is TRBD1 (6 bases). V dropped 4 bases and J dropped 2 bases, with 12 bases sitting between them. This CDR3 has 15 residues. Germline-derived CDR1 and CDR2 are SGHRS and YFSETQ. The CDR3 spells CASSPVTGTNEKLFF. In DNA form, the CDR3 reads TGCGCCAGCAGCCCCGTAACAGGGACTAATGAAAAACTGTTTTTT.

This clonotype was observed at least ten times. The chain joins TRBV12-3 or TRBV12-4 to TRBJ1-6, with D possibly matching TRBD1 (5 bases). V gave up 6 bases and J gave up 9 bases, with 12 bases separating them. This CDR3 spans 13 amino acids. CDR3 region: CASSLLQASPLHF. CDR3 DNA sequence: TGTGCCAGCAGCCTACTACAGGCTTCACCCCTCCACTTT.

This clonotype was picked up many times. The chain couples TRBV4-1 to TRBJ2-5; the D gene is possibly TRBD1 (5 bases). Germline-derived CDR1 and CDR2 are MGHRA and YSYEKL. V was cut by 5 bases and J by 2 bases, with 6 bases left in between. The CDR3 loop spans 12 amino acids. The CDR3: CASSDRQETQYF. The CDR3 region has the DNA TGCGCCAGCAGCGACAGACAAGAGACCCAGTACTTC.

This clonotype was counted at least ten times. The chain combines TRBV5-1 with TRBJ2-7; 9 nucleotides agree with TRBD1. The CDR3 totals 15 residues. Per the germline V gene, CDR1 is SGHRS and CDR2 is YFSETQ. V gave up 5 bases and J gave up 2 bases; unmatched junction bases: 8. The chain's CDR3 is CASREYGTGTYEQYF. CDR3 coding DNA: TGCGCCAGCAGGGAGTACGGGACAGGGACCTACGAGCAGTACTTC.

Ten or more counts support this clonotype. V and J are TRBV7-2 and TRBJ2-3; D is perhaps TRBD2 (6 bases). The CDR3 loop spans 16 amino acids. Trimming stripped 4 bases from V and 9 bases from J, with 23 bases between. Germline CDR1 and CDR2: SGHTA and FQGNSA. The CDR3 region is CASSSQAGGASGTQYF. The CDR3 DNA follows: TGTGCCAGCAGCTCCCAAGCTGGAGGGGCCTCTGGAACGCAGTATTTT.

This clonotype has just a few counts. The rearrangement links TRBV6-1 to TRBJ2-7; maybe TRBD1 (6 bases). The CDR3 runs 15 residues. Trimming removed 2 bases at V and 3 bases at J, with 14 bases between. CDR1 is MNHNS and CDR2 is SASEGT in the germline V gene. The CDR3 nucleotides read TGTGCCAGCAGTGAATTAGCTGGGGGCGGCTACGAGCAGTACTTC. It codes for CASSELAGGGYEQYF.

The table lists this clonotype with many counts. CDR3 coding DNA: TGTGCCAGCAGTTTAGATCGCCGCGATCAGCCCCAGCATTTT. It specifies CASSLDRRDQPQHF. This chain connects TRBV12-3 or TRBV12-4 to TRBJ1-5; no definite D call. The ends were cut back, 1 base at V and 5 bases at J, with 9 bases in the middle. The CDR3 totals 14 residues.